What follows describes a single TCR beta chain. CDR1 is SNHLY and CDR2 is FYNNEI in the germline V gene. The length of the CDR3 is 13 residues. V dropped 6 bases and J dropped 3; count of bases not matched to a gene: 4. This sample was taken from a study of control samples from healthy donors and cancer patients. Measured with immunoSEQ multiplex PCR; TCRdb has only the in-frame clones, and not every one. The sample has 210,000 or so clones; approximately 91% are singletons. This sequence joins TRBV2 and TRBJ2-7, with 8 bases identical to TRBD1. This sequence was found in a young man in good health. Sample: blood. The CDR3 spells CASSAGTGYEQYF. CDR3 sequence (DNA): TGTGCCAGCAGCGCCGGGACAGGCTACGAGCAGTACTTC.